Following are 23 T cell receptor beta chains from one sample sequenced in a study of T cells after somatic rescue of genetic block. Repertoires were generated with immunoSEQ multiplex PCR, while TCRdb's copy carries only in-frame clones and drops some. The repertoire has 70,000 or so clones, around 90% of them found once; the top ten carry about 2.9%. The specimen sequenced was peripheral blood mononuclear cells (PBMCs). The origin of the receptors is a man aged 35-49 years.

This chain links TRBV11-2 with TRBJ2-7; possibly TRBD2 for D (5 bases). Germline CDR1 and CDR2: SGHAT and FQNNGV. The V gene lost 3 bases and the J gene lost 2 bases, with 14 bases spanning the gap. This CDR3 has 15 amino acids. Here the CDR3 reads CASSFSLVATYEQYF. CDR3 sequence (DNA): TGTGCCAGCAGCTTTTCACTAGTGGCCACCTACGAGCAGTACTTC.

The rearrangement links TRBV19 to TRBJ2-3; 9 bases map to TRBD1. CDR1 and CDR2 from the germline V gene are LNHDA and SQIVND (reference sequence). J lost 4 bases, V lost 5 bases, and 4 bases had no gene match. The CDR3 is made up of 14 amino acids. This chain's CDR3 is CASSPDRGSDTQYF. The CDR3 DNA reads TGTGCCAGTAGTCCCGACAGGGGGTCAGATACGCAGTATTTT.

The rearrangement uses TRBV14 and TRBJ1-1, with a tentative D call TRBD1 (6 bases). The CDR3 is 16 amino acids. Germline V gene sequence: CDR1 SGHDN, CDR2 FVKESK. The V and J ends lost 0 bases and 0 bases respectively, with 11 bases between them. The CDR3 spells CASSQEAGAMNTEAFF. The CDR3 DNA is TGTGCCAGCAGCCAAGAGGCAGGGGCTATGAACACTGAAGCTTTCTTT.

CDR3 in DNA: TGTGCCAGCAGCTTAGGGTCATCGGACAAGCCCTACGAGCAGTACTTC. As protein: CASSLGSSDKPYEQYF. V usage is TRBV11-2 and J usage is TRBJ2-7; perhaps TRBD1 as D (5 bases). CDR1 and CDR2 from the germline V gene are SGHAT and FQNNGV. V was pared by 1 base and J by 2 bases, with 15 bases between. The CDR3 is made up of 16 amino acids. The full variable domain, rest sourced from reference TRBV11-2 and TRBJ2-7, is EAGVAQSPRYKIIEKRQSVAFWCNPISGHATLYWYQQILGQGPKLLIQFQNNGVVDDSQLPKDRFSAERLKGVDSTLKIQPAKLEDSAVYLCASSLGSSDKPYEQYFGPGTRLTVT.

Only a few counts were recorded for this clone. This chain links TRBV4-1 with TRBJ2-3; 14 nucleotides align to TRBD2. There are 17 residues in the CDR3. J gave up 4 bases and V 2 bases, and 5 bases lay outside the gene matches. Germline CDR1 reads MGHRA; CDR2 reads YSYEKL. CDR3 nucleotides: TGCGCCAGCAGCCAAACCGGACTAGCGGGGGGAGCAGATACGCAGTATTTT. It yields the protein CASSQTGLAGGADTQYF.

The chain couples TRBV11-2 to TRBJ1-1; tentatively, D is TRBD1 (5 bases). CDR3 size: 15 residues. Germline V gene sequence: CDR1 SGHAT, CDR2 FQNNGV. V gave up 0 bases and J gave up 5 bases, with 13 bases separating them. The CDR3 nucleotides are TGTGCCAGCAGCTTAGATTATGGGGCTTGGACTGAAGCTTTCTTT. This encodes CASSLDYGAWTEAFF.

J is TRBJ2-3 and V is TRBV12-5; TRBD2 aligns across 9 bases. The CDR3 is 15 amino acids. The junction had 9 bases not matched to a gene; V was cut back by 11 bases and J by 0 bases. From germline, CDR1 is LGHNT and CDR2 FRNRAP. CDR3 region: CASSTLAGSTDTQYF. The CDR3 DNA reads as TGTGCTTCCAGTACTCTAGCGGGGAGCACAGATACGCAGTATTTT.

V and J are TRBV6-6 and TRBJ1-5; a weak D match, TRBD1 (5 bases). Trimming stripped 2 bases from V and 6 bases from J, with 17 bases between. Germline CDR1 reads MNHNY; CDR2 reads SVGAGI (reference sequence). This CDR3 is 16 amino acids long. The CDR3 loop reads CASSYPEAGTSQPQHF. The CDR3 DNA reads as TGTGCCAGCAGTTACCCGGAGGCAGGGACGAGTCAGCCCCAGCATTTT.

The chain links TRBV30 to TRBJ2-7; a weak D match, TRBD1 (5 bases). The CDR3 spans 13 residues. V dropped 3 bases and J dropped 7 bases, with 16 bases sitting between them. Germline-derived CDR1 and CDR2 are GTSNPN and SVGIG (reference sequence). The CDR3 reads CAWRLARRGEQYF. Written as DNA, the CDR3 is TGTGCCTGGAGGCTGGCTAGAAGGGGTGAGCAGTACTTC.

The chain employs TRBV4-2 and TRBJ1-4; 11 bases fit TRBD1. J was trimmed by 7 bases and V by 4 bases; bases with no gene match: 8. The CDR3 has 16 amino acids. Germline CDR1 is LGHNA and CDR2 is YNFKEQ. In DNA, the CDR3 is TGTGCCAGCAGCCCTGCCAAGGGACAGGGGGTTGAAAAACTGTTTTTT. This translates into CASSPAKGQGVEKLFF.

The chain couples TRBV9 to TRBJ1-2; D is possibly TRBD1 (6 bases). The germline V and J ends were trimmed by 3 bases and 0 bases, with 9 bases remaining between them. Germline assignment: CDR1 SGDLS and CDR2 YYNGEE. CDR3 length equals 14 residues. CDR3 loop: CASSADRTNYGYTF. The DNA of the CDR3 is TGTGCCAGCAGCGCCGACAGGACTAACTATGGCTACACCTTC.

CDR3 amino acids: CASSGLAGGINEQFF. The CDR3 DNA follows: TGTGCCAGCAGTGGCTTAGCGGGAGGGATCAATGAGCAGTTCTTC. The chain is built from TRBV2 and TRBJ2-1, with 11 bases lining up with TRBD2. Per germline, CDR1 SNHLY and CDR2 FYNNEI. V shed 4 bases and J 6 bases; nucleotides not matched to a gene: 5. CDR3 size: 15 residues. The full variable domain, with the rest looked up from reference TRBV2 and TRBJ2-1, is EPEVTQTPSHQVTQMGQEVILRCVPISNHLYFYWYRQILGQKVEFLVSFYNNEISEKSEIFDDQFSVERPDGSNFTLKIRSTKLEDSAMYFCASSGLAGGINEQFFGPGTRLTVL.

The chain couples TRBV5-1 to TRBJ2-5, with D possibly matching TRBD2 (5 bases). The V gene lost 4 bases and the J gene lost 4 bases, with 14 bases spanning the gap. The CDR3 extends over 14 amino acids. CDR1 is SGHRS, CDR2 YFSETQ, per germline. CDR3 amino acids: CASSPYEGRETQYF. CDR3 coding DNA: TGCGCCAGCAGCCCGTACGAGGGAAGAGAGACCCAGTACTTC.

The chain employs TRBV5-1 and TRBJ2-2; TRBD1 agrees at 7 bases. CDR3 length: 15 amino acids. V was pared by 2 bases and J by 6 bases, with 7 bases of the junction left unmatched. Per germline, CDR1 SGHRS and CDR2 YFSETQ. The CDR3 bases are TGCGCCAGCAGCTTAATGACAGGGATGGCCGGGGAGCTGTTTTTT. Translating gives CASSLMTGMAGELFF. Using reference TRBV5-1 and TRBJ2-2 for the parts outside the CDR3, the full variable domain is KAGVTQTPRYLIKTRGQQVTLSCSPISGHRSVSWYQQTPGQGLQFLFEYFSETQRNKGNFPGRFSGRQFSNSRSEMNVSTLELGDSALYLCASSLMTGMAGELFFGEGSRLTVL.

The genes are TRBV13 and TRBJ2-1; 7 nucleotides agree with TRBD2. This CDR3 comprises 12 residues. Trimming cost V 6 bases and J 10 bases; bases outside gene matches: 6. Looked up from germline, CDR1 is PRHDT and CDR2 is FYEKMQ (reference sequence). CDR3 DNA sequence: TGTGCCAGCAGTCGGACTAGTTGGGAGCAGTTCTTC. This translates into CASSRTSWEQFF.

The chain uses TRBV9 and TRBJ2-7; 11 bases are shared with TRBD1. The CDR3 sequence is 14 residues long. Per germline, CDR1 SGDLS and CDR2 YYNGEE. J was trimmed by 6 bases and V by 3 bases; bases with no gene match: 5. The DNA for the CDR3 is TGTGCCAGCAGCGCTGGGACAGGGGGGGCCGAGCAGTACTTC. Translation: CASSAGTGGAEQYF.

The chain couples TRBV5-1 to TRBJ2-1; 10 bases map to TRBD2. V lost 3 bases to trimming and J lost 9 bases; unmatched junction nucleotides: 15. Germline V lookup: CDR1 SGHRS, CDR2 YFSETQ. This CDR3 has 17 amino acids. CDR3 in amino acids: CASSSRASGGAVTEQFF. Written as DNA, the CDR3 is TGCGCCAGCAGCTCCCGGGCGAGCGGGGGGGCTGTCACTGAGCAGTTCTTC.

V is TRBV2 and J is TRBJ2-7; D remains ambiguous. CDR1 and CDR2 from the germline V gene are SNHLY and FYNNEI. The V end was cut by 4 bases, the J end by 6 bases, with 13 bases between. The CDR3 consists of 13 residues. The CDR3 DNA is TGTGCCAGCAGTGTTGGGGTCCCAGTCGAGCAGTACTTC. Its translation is CASSVGVPVEQYF.

To note about this clone: Other DNA variants within this sample encode the same CDR3. The chain couples TRBV15 to TRBJ2-7; D is uncertain. The CDR3 totals 12 residues. Trimming removed 0 bases from V and 5 bases from J, with 5 bases in between. Germline-derived CDR1 and CDR2 are LNHNV and YYDKDF (reference sequence). The CDR3 DNA reads as TGTGCCACCAGCAGAGATGAAGACGAGCAGTACTTC. Its protein is CATSRDEDEQYF.

The CDR3 nucleotides are TGCGCCAGCAGCTTGCTGGGGCGGGAGGGCCCCAATGAGCAGTTCTTC. It translates to CASSLLGREGPNEQFF. The chain links TRBV5-1 to TRBJ2-1; 9 nucleotides align to TRBD2. CDR3 size: 16 residues. In germline, CDR1 is SGHRS, CDR2 YFSETQ. Unmatched junction bases numbered 8, after V lost 1 base and J lost 6 bases.

This chain joins TRBV18 and TRBJ2-1, with a tentative D call TRBD2 (5 bases). V was cut by 0 bases and J by 3 bases, with 15 bases left in between. This CDR3 has 17 residues. Germline values: CDR1 KGHSH, CDR2 LQKENI. CDR3: CASSPPLWETDYNEQFF. CDR3 in DNA: TGTGCCAGCTCACCACCGTTGTGGGAGACCGACTACAATGAGCAGTTCTTC.

The gene calls are TRBV11-2 and TRBJ1-4, with D perhaps TRBD1 (6 bases). CDR3 length: 12 amino acids. Germline-derived CDR1 and CDR2 are SGHAT and FQNNGV. The ends were cut back, 4 bases at V and 13 bases at J, with 13 bases in the middle. DNA for the CDR3: TGTGCCAGCAGCTCGCCTGGGGGGGCACTGTTTTTT. This translates into CASSSPGGALFF.

DNA for the CDR3: TGTGCCAGCAGCTTAGCCTACGACAGGGCAGGAAACACCATATATTTT. Encoded protein: CASSLAYDRAGNTIYF. The chain uses TRBV7-6 and TRBJ1-3; 7 nucleotides align to TRBD1. CDR3 size: 16 residues. V was pared by 0 bases and J by 4 bases, with 6 bases of the junction left unmatched. Germline V gene sequence: CDR1 SGHVS, CDR2 FNYEAQ.